This TCR beta chain originates from a study of blood T cell repertoires in COVID-19. Turning to the study itself: Samples of COVID-19 (acute and convalescent) were obtained from the United States, Italy and Spain.

Germline CDR1 and CDR2: SGHRS and YFSETQ. This CDR3 is built from 14 residues. The V and J ends lost 0 bases and 4 bases respectively, with 10 bases between them. Participants classified as exposed had met a COVID-19 case within 2 weeks before study entry. Sequenced by immunoSEQ multiplex PCR; TCRdb stores in-frame clones only, minus some. This sample yields 250,000 to 300,000 clones, of which 80% to 85% are seen a single time; 5% belongs to the top ten. The chain links TRBV5-1 to TRBJ2-5; TRBD1 is a possible D gene (6 bases). Sample: PBMCs or T cells enriched from blood (not recorded which). This clonotype was obtained from a man between 35 and 55 years old who had been exposed to COVID-19. The CDR3 sequence is CASSLGGRAETQYF. The CDR3 DNA sequence: TGCGCCAGCAGCTTGGGGGGGCGGGCAGAGACCCAGTACTTC.